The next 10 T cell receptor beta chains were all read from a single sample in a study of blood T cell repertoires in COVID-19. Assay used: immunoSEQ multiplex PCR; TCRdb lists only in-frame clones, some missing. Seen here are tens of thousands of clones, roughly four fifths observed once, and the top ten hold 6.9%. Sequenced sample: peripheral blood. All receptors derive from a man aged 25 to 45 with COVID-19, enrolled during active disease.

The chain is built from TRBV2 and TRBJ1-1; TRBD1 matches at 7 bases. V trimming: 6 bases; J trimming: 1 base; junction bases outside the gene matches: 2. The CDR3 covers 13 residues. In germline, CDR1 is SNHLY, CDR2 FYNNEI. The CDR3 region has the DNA TGTGCCAGCAGGGGGACAGCGAACACTGAAGCTTTCTTT. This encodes CASRGTANTEAFF.

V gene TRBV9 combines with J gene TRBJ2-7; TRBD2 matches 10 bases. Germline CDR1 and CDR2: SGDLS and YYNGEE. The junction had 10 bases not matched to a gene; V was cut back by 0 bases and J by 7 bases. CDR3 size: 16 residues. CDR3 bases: TGTGCCAGCAGCGTAGGTCGGCTAGCGGGAGACGGTGAGCAGTACTTC. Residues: CASSVGRLAGDGEQYF.

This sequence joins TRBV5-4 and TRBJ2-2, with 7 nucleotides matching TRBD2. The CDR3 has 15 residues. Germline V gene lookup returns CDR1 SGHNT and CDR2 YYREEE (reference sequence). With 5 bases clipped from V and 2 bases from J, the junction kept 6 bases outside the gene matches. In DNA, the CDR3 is TGTGCCAGCAGTTCCCGGGGGGTCAACACCGGGGAGCTGTTTTTT. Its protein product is CASSSRGVNTGELFF.

CDR3 in DNA: TGCGCCAGCAGCCCCTATGGGGGGAGAGGCAATGAGCAGTTCTTC. Residues: CASSPYGGRGNEQFF. The chain is built from TRBV4-1 and TRBJ2-1; tentative D call: TRBD2 (6 bases). Germline V gene lookup returns CDR1 MGHRA and CDR2 YSYEKL. The ends were cut back, 4 bases at V and 6 bases at J, with 16 bases in the middle. The CDR3 has 15 residues.

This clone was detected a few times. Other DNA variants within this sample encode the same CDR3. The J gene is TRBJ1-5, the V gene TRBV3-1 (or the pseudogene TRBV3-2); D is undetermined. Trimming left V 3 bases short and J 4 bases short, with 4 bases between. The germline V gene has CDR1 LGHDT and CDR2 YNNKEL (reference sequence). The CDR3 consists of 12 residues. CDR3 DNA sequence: TGTGCCAGCAGCCAGCTAAATCAGCCCCAGCATTTT. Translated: CASSQLNQPQHF.

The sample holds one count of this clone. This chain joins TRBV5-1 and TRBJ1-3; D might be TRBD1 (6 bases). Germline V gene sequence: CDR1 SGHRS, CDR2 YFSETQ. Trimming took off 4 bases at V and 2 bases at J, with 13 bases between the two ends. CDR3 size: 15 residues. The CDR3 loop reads CASSGMTGAGNTIYF. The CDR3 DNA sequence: TGCGCCAGCAGCGGGATGACAGGCGCTGGAAACACCATATATTTT.

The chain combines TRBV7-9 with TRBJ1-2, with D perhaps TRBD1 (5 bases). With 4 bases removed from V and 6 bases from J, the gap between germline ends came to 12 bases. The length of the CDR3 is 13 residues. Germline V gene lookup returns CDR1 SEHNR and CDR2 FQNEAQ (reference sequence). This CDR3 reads CASSSWIGDGYTF. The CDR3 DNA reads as TGTGCCAGCAGCTCATGGATAGGGGATGGCTACACCTTC.

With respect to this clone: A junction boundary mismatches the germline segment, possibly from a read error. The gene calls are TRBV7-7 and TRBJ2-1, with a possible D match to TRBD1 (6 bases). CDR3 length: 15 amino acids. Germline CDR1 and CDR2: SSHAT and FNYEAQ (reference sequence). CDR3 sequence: CASSDGQSAYNEQFF. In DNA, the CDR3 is TGTGCTAGCAGCGACGGACAGTCGGCCTACAATGAGCAGTTCTTC. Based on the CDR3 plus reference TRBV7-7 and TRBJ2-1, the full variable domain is GAGVSQSPRYKVTKRGQDVTLRCDPISSHATLYWYQQALGQGPEFLTYFNYEAQPDKSGLPSDRFSAERPEGSISTLTIQRTEQRDSAMYRCASSDGQSAYNEQFFGPGTRLTVL.

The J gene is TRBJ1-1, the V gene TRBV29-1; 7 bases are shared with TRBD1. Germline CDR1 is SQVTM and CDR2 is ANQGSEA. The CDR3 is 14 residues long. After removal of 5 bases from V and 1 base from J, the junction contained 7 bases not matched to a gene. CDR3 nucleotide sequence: TGCAGCGTTAGTGCCGGGACAGCGAACACTGAAGCTTTCTTT. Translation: CSVSAGTANTEAFF.

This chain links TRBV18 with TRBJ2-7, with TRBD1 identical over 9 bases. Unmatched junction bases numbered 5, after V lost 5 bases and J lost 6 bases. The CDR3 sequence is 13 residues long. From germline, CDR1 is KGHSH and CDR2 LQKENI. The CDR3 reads CASSTGTGSEQYF. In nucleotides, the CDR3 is TGTGCCAGCTCAACCGGGACAGGGTCCGAGCAGTACTTC.